These 17 T cell receptor beta chains originate from one sample sequenced in a study of cytomegalovirus exposure and HLA in healthy donors. 60 Vbeta and 13 Jbeta primers were used in PCR. Generated by immunoSEQ multiplex PCR, the TCRdb table keeps only in-frame clones and is missing some. Here the sample spans more than 150,000 clones, 79% being singletons. Sequenced input: PBMCs. The receptors here all came from a girl aged 10-17 years in good health and CMV-seropositive.

V usage is TRBV5-5 and J usage is TRBJ2-3; 15 positions agree with TRBD2. The CDR3 is 17 residues long. Germline V gene lookup returns CDR1 SGHKS and CDR2 YYEKEE (reference sequence). The V segment lost 4 bases and the J segment 5 bases; nucleotides outside the gene matches: 8. CDR3 in DNA: TGTGCCAGCAGCATATGGACTAGCGGGGGGGCCGAAGATACGCAGTATTTT. Its protein product is CASSIWTSGGAEDTQYF.

The genes are TRBV19 and TRBJ1-5; no definite D call. The V and J ends lost 5 bases and 7 bases respectively, with 15 bases between them. The V gene's germline CDR1 is LNHDA and CDR2 SQIVND (reference sequence). The CDR3 spans 14 residues. The CDR3 nucleotides are TGTGCCAGTAGTTCTCAAAACTCCTACCAGCCCCAGCATTTT. It encodes CASSSQNSYQPQHF.

This clone was observed once. The chain is built from TRBV19 and TRBJ2-2; perhaps TRBD2 as D (7 bases). The CDR3 is 14 residues long. V lost 6 bases, J lost 2 bases, and 10 bases lay in between. Germline V gene lookup returns CDR1 LNHDA and CDR2 SQIVND (reference sequence). DNA of the CDR3: TGTGCCAGTAGGAGGGGGGGAAACACCGGGGAGCTGTTTTTT. Translation gives CASRRGGNTGELFF.

The chain uses TRBV7-8 and TRBJ1-6; 9 nucleotides line up with TRBD1. The CDR3 totals 14 residues. The junction had 3 bases not matched to a gene; V was cut back by 5 bases and J by 7 bases. In germline, CDR1 is SGHVS, CDR2 FQNEAQ. DNA of the CDR3: TGTGCCAGCAGCCAGGGACAGGGAAATTCACCCCTCCACTTT. Its translation is CASSQGQGNSPLHF.

With regard to this clone: The sample contains more than one DNA sequence encoding this CDR3. The chain employs TRBV7-2 and TRBJ1-2; TRBD1 is a possible D gene (5 bases). The germline CDR1 and CDR2 sequences are SGHTA and FQGNSA. Trimming cost V 1 base and J 4 bases, with 7 bases left between them. CDR3 length equals 13 residues. The CDR3: CASSLGGVYGYTF. The CDR3 DNA follows: TGTGCCAGCAGCTTAGGGGGGGTCTATGGCTACACCTTC.

The J gene is TRBJ2-4, the V gene TRBV6-1; 8 bases align to TRBD1. After removal of 2 bases from V and 8 bases from J, the junction contained 11 bases not matched to a gene. CDR1 MNHNS and CDR2 SASEGT come from the germline V gene. The CDR3 contains 16 residues. The CDR3 bases are TGTGCCAGCAGTGAAAGGGACAGGAGGGGGGTGGACATTCAGTACTTC. This gives the protein CASSERDRRGVDIQYF.

This clone has only a few counts. The rearrangement links TRBV2 to TRBJ2-1; 8 bases map to TRBD1. There are 16 residues in the CDR3. Germline CDR1 reads SNHLY; CDR2 reads FYNNEI. J gave up 12 bases and V 7 bases, and 20 bases lay outside the gene matches. CDR3 sequence: CASKVSGGFTEKGQFF. CDR3 nucleotides: TGTGCCAGCAAAGTCTCAGGGGGCTTTACGGAAAAAGGGCAGTTCTTC.

The rearrangement joins TRBV29-1 to TRBJ1-2, with TRBD1 identical over 7 bases. This CDR3 region has 12 residues. Germline-derived CDR1 and CDR2 are SQVTM and ANQGSEA. V dropped 8 bases and J dropped 4; count of bases not matched to a gene: 7. The CDR3 spells CSTATGVYGYTF. The CDR3 DNA reads TGCAGCACTGCAACAGGGGTCTATGGCTACACCTTC. Together with reference TRBV29-1 and TRBJ1-2, the CDR3 gives the full variable domain: SAVISQKPSRDICQRGTSLTIQCQVDSQVTMMFWYRQQPGQSLTLIATANQGSEATYESGFVIDKFPISRPNLTFSTLTVSNMSPEDSSIYLCSTATGVYGYTFGSGTRLTVV.

The V and J genes are TRBV7-2 and TRBJ2-1; D possibly corresponds to TRBD1 (5 bases). Germline V lookup: CDR1 SGHTA, CDR2 FQGNSA. Between the trimmed V and J ends, which lost 1 base and 10 bases, there was a span of 14 bases. This CDR3 has 14 amino acids. The DNA for the CDR3 is TGTGCCAGCAGCTTAGGGATACAGGTTAACGAGCAGTTCTTC. Translation gives CASSLGIQVNEQFF.

The chain joins TRBV10-2 to TRBJ2-7, with a possible D match to TRBD2 (6 bases). The CDR3 is made up of 14 amino acids. V lost 2 bases and J 0 bases, leaving 8 bases between the germline ends. Germline lookup yields CDR1 WSHSY and CDR2 SAAADI. Here the CDR3 DNA reads TGCGCCAGCAGTGAGCGGGGGACCTCCTACGAGCAGTACTTC. This sequence encodes CASSERGTSYEQYF.

The rearrangement joins TRBV4-1 to TRBJ2-7; the D is unclear. Germline V gene data show CDR1 as MGHRA and CDR2 as YSYEKL. This CDR3 has 15 amino acids. V lost 4 bases and J lost 3, with 16 bases in between. In DNA, the CDR3 is TGCGCCAGCAGCCCGAGCGAAGTGTTGGACTACGAGCAGTACTTC. Amino acids: CASSPSEVLDYEQYF.

This clone was picked up a small number of times. This rearrangement joins TRBV2 to TRBJ2-1, with 9 positions matching TRBD2. Germline V gives CDR1 SNHLY, CDR2 FYNNEI. The CDR3 consists of 17 residues. V shed 5 bases and J 1 base; nucleotides not matched to a gene: 9. The CDR3 loop reads CASSTGPSGVSYNEQFF. The CDR3, as DNA: TGTGCCAGCAGTACCGGGCCTAGCGGGGTATCCTACAATGAGCAGTTCTTC.

V gene TRBV30 combines with J gene TRBJ1-5, with 8 positions matching TRBD1. The germline V gene has CDR1 GTSNPN and CDR2 SVGIG (reference sequence). The CDR3 contains 15 residues. The ends lost 0 bases at V and 2 bases at J; junction bases unmatched: 3. CDR3 in DNA: TGTGCCTGGAGTGTCCGGGACAGGCGCAATCAGCCCCAGCATTTT. It is translated as CAWSVRDRRNQPQHF. Filled out from reference TRBV30 and TRBJ1-5, the complete variable domain reads SQTIHQWPATLVQPVGSPLSLECTVEGTSNPNLYWYRQAAGRGLQLLFYSVGIGQISSEVPQNLSASRPQDRQFILSSKKLLLSDSGFYLCAWSVRDRRNQPQHFGDGTRLSIL.

This clone was seen a few times. The chain combines TRBV2 with TRBJ2-5, with unresolved D. CDR3 length equals 12 residues. Trimming pared 4 bases from V and 1 base from J, leaving 4 bases between. In germline, CDR1 is SNHLY, CDR2 FYNNEI. The CDR3 DNA reads TGTGCCAGCAGTGCTATCCAAGAGACCCAGTACTTC. As protein: CASSAIQETQYF.

This clone has just a few counts. This chain connects TRBV11-3 to TRBJ2-3, with TRBD1 identical over 9 bases. The CDR3 contains 15 residues. V was clipped by 5 bases and J by 1 base; unmatched bases: 4. From germline, CDR1 is SGHNT and CDR2 YENEEA. CDR3 sequence (DNA): TGTGCCAGCAGCGGCCGGGACAGGGGCACAGATACGCAGTATTTT. It yields the protein CASSGRDRGTDTQYF.

This chain uses TRBV11-2 with TRBJ2-5, with 11 bases that match TRBD2. The germline CDR1 and CDR2 sequences are SGHAT and FQNNGV. The CDR3 contains 16 residues. Losses at the gene ends were 5 bases for V and 5 bases for J; bases not matched to a gene: 10. The CDR3, as DNA: TGTGCCAGCAGCACCTTTAGCGGGGGGGCAGCGGAGACCCAGTACTTC. This translates into CASSTFSGGAAETQYF.

The chain recombines TRBV6-5 with TRBJ2-2, with 10 bases lining up with TRBD1. This CDR3 has 14 residues. CDR1 MNHEY and CDR2 SVGAGI come from the germline V gene. Germline trimming cut 6 bases from V and 4 bases from J; bases unmatched to any gene: 2. Here the CDR3 DNA reads TGTGCCAGCAGGACAGGGGGCGGCACCGGGGAGCTGTTTTTT. This codes for CASRTGGGTGELFF.